Here is one TCR beta chain with its context. Its matching antigen is unknown. Germline V gene data show CDR1 as SGDLS and CDR2 as YYNGEE. With V trimmed by 3 bases and J by 8 bases, 10 bases remained unmatched. The CDR3 totals 15 residues. This entry belongs to a study of OX40 agonist ivuxolimab in advanced cancers. TCRdb keeps only in-frame clones here, not all; method: immunoSEQ multiplex PCR. The sample includes more than 85,000 clones, roughly 91% seen only once; the top ten take about 1.5%. Whole-study results and caveats: The CD4+ and CD8+ T cells in the blood had expanded clonally by week 6 at 0.1 to 3.0 mg/kg.

The sample consisted of CD4+ or CD8+ T cells sorted from blood, taken in a trial of the OX40 agonist ivuxolimab. The source is an adult with an advanced solid tumor such as melanoma, head and neck, liver or kidney cancer. The chain employs TRBV9 and TRBJ1-4, with 7 bases matching TRBD1. Written as DNA, the CDR3 is TGTGCCAGCAGCGCTTCGACAGGGCGTTGGGAAAAACTGTTTTTT. Its translation: CASSASTGRWEKLFF.